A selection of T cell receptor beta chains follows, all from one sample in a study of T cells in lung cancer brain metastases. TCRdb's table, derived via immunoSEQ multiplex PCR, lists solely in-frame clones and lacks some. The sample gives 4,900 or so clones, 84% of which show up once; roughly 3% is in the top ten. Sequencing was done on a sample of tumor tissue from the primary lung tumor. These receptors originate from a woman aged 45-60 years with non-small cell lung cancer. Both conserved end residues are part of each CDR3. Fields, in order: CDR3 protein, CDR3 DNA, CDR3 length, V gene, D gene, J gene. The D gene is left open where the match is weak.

CASSYATSGGADTQYF,TGTGCCAGCAGTTACGCGACTAGCGGGGGGGCAGATACGCAGTATTTT,16,TRBV6-5,TRBD2,TRBJ2-3
CASSLHTNYGYTF,TGTGCCAGCAGTTTACATACTAACTATGGCTACACCTTC,13,TRBV6-5,.,TRBJ1-2
CTSSLAGQGAYGYTF,TGTACCAGCAGCTTAGCGGGTCAGGGAGCCTATGGCTACACCTTC,15,TRBV11-2,.,TRBJ1-2
CASSDSPTREQYF,TGTGCCAGCAGTGACTCCCCGACCCGCGAGCAGTACTTC,13,TRBV6-4,.,TRBJ2-7
CASSPGGTGANVLTF,TGTGCCAGCAGCCCCGGGGGCACCGGGGCCAACGTCCTGACTTTC,15,TRBV7-2,.,TRBJ2-6
CASSVAGGGAETQYF,TGTGCCAGCAGCGTAGCTGGAGGGGGCGCAGAGACCCAGTACTTC,15,TRBV9,.,TRBJ2-5
CASSPGTSGNNEQFF,TGTGCCAGCAGCCCCGGGACTAGCGGTAACAATGAGCAGTTCTTC,15,TRBV7-9,TRBD2,TRBJ2-1
CASRGAIWGQPQHF,TGTGCCAGTAGAGGGGCTATTTGGGGTCAGCCCCAGCATTTT,14,TRBV19,.,TRBJ1-5
CASSRLVSGAHSNQHF,TGTGCCAGCAGCCGACTGGTATCAGGGGCCCACAGTAACCAGCATTTT,16,TRBV5-6,.,TRBJ1-5
CASSPTGWGNTIYF,TGTGCCAGCTCACCGACCGGGTGGGGAAACACCATATATTTT,14,TRBV18,.,TRBJ1-3
CASSSEGTLKYF,TGCGCCAGCAGCTCAGAAGGGACTCTAAAGTACTTC,12,TRBV5-1,.,TRBJ2-7
CASRGDRGFHYEQYF,TGTGCCAGCAGGGGAGACAGGGGGTTCCACTACGAGCAGTACTTC,15,TRBV25-1,TRBD1,TRBJ2-7